These T cell receptor beta chains were read from a single sample in a study of Tregs in tolerant kidney transplant recipients. Sequencing used immunoSEQ multiplex PCR; TCRdb keeps in-frame clones, though not all of them. The table shows 15,000 to 20,000 clones, with around 66% occurring only once. Which antigens these TCRs recognize remains unknown. Sequenced input: Tregs from blood cultured with allogeneic cells. The source of these receptors is a human donor in good health. Both conserved end residues are part of each CDR3. The order of the fields is J gene, D gene, clone size, V gene, CDR3 protein, CDR3 DNA. D genes are given only for firm matches. Clone size appears in some rows only: once, few, many, or a class for an expanded clone.

j_gene: TRBJ2-5; d_gene: TRBD1; abundance: once; v_gene: TRBV18; CDR3aa: CASSMTGKETQYF; CDR3nt: TGTGCCAGCTCCATGACAGGGAAAGAGACCCAGTACTTC
j_gene: TRBJ2-3; d_gene: TRBD2; abundance: few; v_gene: TRBV14; CDR3aa: CASSQVLAGGGTQYF; CDR3nt: TGTGCCAGCAGCCAAGTTCTAGCGGGGGGAGGGACGCAGTATTTT
j_gene: TRBJ1-1; d_gene: NA; abundance: NA; v_gene: TRBV5-1; CDR3aa: CASQTETENTEAFF; CDR3nt: TGCGCCAGCCAGACAGAGACCGAGAACACTGAAGCTTTCTTT
j_gene: TRBJ2-3; d_gene: NA; abundance: NA; v_gene: TRBV7-2; CDR3aa: CASSPRGPTDTQYF; CDR3nt: TGTGCCAGCAGCCCTAGGGGACCCACAGATACGCAGTATTTT
j_gene: TRBJ2-7; d_gene: NA; abundance: NA; v_gene: TRBV21-1; CDR3aa: CASSKKRKRGGYEQYF; CDR3nt: TGTGCCAGCAGCAAAAAAAGGAAGCGGGGGGGCTACGAGCAGTACTTC
j_gene: TRBJ2-4; d_gene: NA; abundance: many; v_gene: TRBV5-1; CDR3aa: CASKSSRGNLAKNIQYF; CDR3nt: TGCGCCAGCAAGAGCTCACGGGGGAACTTAGCCAAAAACATTCAGTACTTC
j_gene: TRBJ1-6; d_gene: NA; abundance: many; v_gene: TRBV7-3; CDR3aa: CASSLAGQNSPLHF; CDR3nt: TGTGCCAGCAGCTTAGCAGGCCAAAATTCACCCCTCCACTTT
j_gene: TRBJ2-3; d_gene: NA; abundance: NA; v_gene: TRBV4-1; CDR3aa: CASRLWGQVVWTQYF; CDR3nt: TGCGCCAGCCGGTTGTGGGGGCAGGTAGTTTGGACGCAGTATTTT
j_gene: TRBJ2-7; d_gene: NA; abundance: NA; v_gene: TRBV30; CDR3aa: CAWSVGRVARRVYEQYF; CDR3nt: TGTGCCTGGAGTGTTGGCCGAGTAGCGAGGAGGGTCTACGAGCAGTACTTC
j_gene: TRBJ2-5; d_gene: NA; abundance: NA; v_gene: TRBV6-5; CDR3aa: CASSRQRRQETQYF; CDR3nt: TGTGCCAGCAGCCGTCAGCGGAGACAAGAGACCCAGTACTTC
j_gene: TRBJ2-3; d_gene: TRBD2; abundance: NA; v_gene: TRBV11-2; CDR3aa: CASSLAGGDTQYF; CDR3nt: TGTGCCAGCAGCCTAGCGGGAGGAGATACGCAGTATTTT
j_gene: TRBJ2-3; d_gene: NA; abundance: NA; v_gene: TRBV4-1; CDR3aa: CASRPRAHKGSTDTQYF; CDR3nt: TGCGCCAGCAGACCTCGAGCTCACAAGGGTTCCACAGATACGCAGTATTTT
j_gene: TRBJ2-5; d_gene: NA; abundance: NA; v_gene: TRBV30; CDR3aa: CAWMGGHQETQYF; CDR3nt: TGTGCCTGGATGGGGGGGCACCAAGAGACCCAGTACTTC
j_gene: TRBJ2-2; d_gene: TRBD1; abundance: few; v_gene: TRBV6-1; CDR3aa: CASRRGPNTGELFF; CDR3nt: TGTGCCAGCAGGAGGGGGCCTAACACCGGGGAGCTGTTTTTT
j_gene: TRBJ2-2; d_gene: TRBD2; abundance: NA; v_gene: TRBV7-2; CDR3aa: CASSFASGLNTGELFF; CDR3nt: TGTGCCAGCAGCTTCGCTAGCGGTTTAAACACCGGGGAGCTGTTTTTT
j_gene: TRBJ2-7; d_gene: TRBD1; abundance: NA; v_gene: TRBV4-3; CDR3aa: CASSQVVRGSYEQYF; CDR3nt: TGCGCCAGCAGCCAAGTAGTCAGGGGGTCCTACGAGCAGTACTTC
j_gene: TRBJ2-2; d_gene: NA; abundance: few; v_gene: TRBV11-1; CDR3aa: CASSSVLTGELFF; CDR3nt: TGTGCCAGCAGCTCGGTTTTAACCGGGGAGCTGTTTTTT
j_gene: TRBJ1-3; d_gene: NA; abundance: NA; v_gene: TRBV6-1; CDR3aa: CASRLDSGNTIYF; CDR3nt: TGTGCCAGCAGGTTGGACTCTGGAAACACCATATATTTT
j_gene: TRBJ2-7; d_gene: TRBD1; abundance: NA; v_gene: TRBV6-1; CDR3aa: CASSATGTGMVQYF; CDR3nt: TGTGCCAGCAGTGCAACCGGGACAGGGATGGTGCAGTACTTC
j_gene: TRBJ2-7; d_gene: TRBD1; abundance: medium-sized; v_gene: TRBV7-3; CDR3aa: CASSSNPGGEQYF; CDR3nt: TGTGCCAGCAGCTCGAATCCAGGGGGCGAGCAGTACTTC
j_gene: TRBJ1-1; d_gene: NA; abundance: medium-sized; v_gene: TRBV7-8; CDR3aa: CASKPERGGREAFF; CDR3nt: TGTGCCAGCAAACCCGAGCGGGGAGGTAGAGAAGCTTTCTTT
j_gene: TRBJ2-7; d_gene: NA; abundance: NA; v_gene: TRBV7-8; CDR3aa: CASSLKMGAGAEQYF; CDR3nt: TGTGCCAGCAGCTTAAAAATGGGGGCTGGGGCCGAGCAGTACTTC
j_gene: TRBJ2-3; d_gene: TRBD1; abundance: few; v_gene: TRBV7-9; CDR3aa: CASSRGQADTDTQYF; CDR3nt: TGTGCCAGCAGCCGAGGACAGGCCGACACAGATACGCAGTATTTT
j_gene: TRBJ2-4; d_gene: TRBD2; abundance: NA; v_gene: TRBV5-4; CDR3aa: CASSLAGRVGKNIQYF; CDR3nt: TGTGCCAGCAGTTTAGCGGGACGTGTAGGCAAAAACATTCAGTACTTC
j_gene: TRBJ2-3; d_gene: NA; abundance: few; v_gene: TRBV2; CDR3aa: CASRAMLGVMQYF; CDR3nt: TGTGCCAGCAGGGCAATGCTAGGGGTTATGCAGTATTTT
j_gene: TRBJ2-3; d_gene: TRBD1; abundance: NA; v_gene: TRBV4-1; CDR3aa: CASSLSGTGQTTQYF; CDR3nt: TGCGCCAGCTCCTTATCCGGGACAGGCCAAACCACGCAGTATTTT
j_gene: TRBJ1-6; d_gene: NA; abundance: once; v_gene: TRBV18; CDR3aa: CASSLQLSGSYNSPLHF; CDR3nt: TGTGCCAGCTCACTGCAGCTCTCTGGCTCCTATAATTCACCCCTCCACTTT
j_gene: TRBJ2-2; d_gene: NA; abundance: NA; v_gene: TRBV6-6; CDR3aa: CASSYLTGELFF; CDR3nt: TGTGCCAGCAGTTACCTGACCGGGGAGCTGTTTTTT
j_gene: TRBJ1-1; d_gene: NA; abundance: NA; v_gene: TRBV2; CDR3aa: CASSRVRNTEAFF; CDR3nt: TGTGCCAGCAGCCGGGTCCGGAACACTGAAGCTTTCTTT
j_gene: TRBJ1-2; d_gene: NA; abundance: NA; v_gene: TRBV6-5; CDR3aa: CASSYSREGHGYTF; CDR3nt: TGTGCCAGCAGTTACTCGAGGGAAGGGCATGGCTACACCTTC
j_gene: TRBJ2-7; d_gene: TRBD2; abundance: few; v_gene: TRBV19; CDR3aa: CASSSPGLAVREQYF; CDR3nt: TGTGCCAGTAGTTCGCCGGGACTAGCGGTTCGCGAGCAGTACTTC
j_gene: TRBJ1-3; d_gene: NA; abundance: NA; v_gene: TRBV15; CDR3aa: CATSRGVLGGSGNTIYF; CDR3nt: TGTGCCACCAGCAGAGGCGTCCTAGGGGGATCTGGAAACACCATATATTTT
j_gene: TRBJ1-2; d_gene: NA; abundance: few; v_gene: TRBV5-6; CDR3aa: CASSPDGSSYGYTF; CDR3nt: TGTGCCAGCAGCCCGGACGGCAGTAGCTATGGCTACACCTTC
j_gene: TRBJ2-1; d_gene: NA; abundance: medium-sized; v_gene: TRBV9; CDR3aa: CASSTHPSRDNEQFF; CDR3nt: TGTGCCAGCAGCACCCACCCTTCGAGGGACAATGAGCAGTTCTTC
j_gene: TRBJ2-5; d_gene: NA; abundance: NA; v_gene: TRBV15; CDR3aa: CATRGRVPGAQYF; CDR3nt: TGTGCCACCCGGGGGCGGGTGCCGGGGGCCCAGTACTTC
j_gene: TRBJ1-1; d_gene: TRBD1; abundance: NA; v_gene: TRBV19; CDR3aa: CASSMDREAFF; CDR3nt: TGTGCCAGTAGTATGGACAGGGAAGCTTTCTTT
j_gene: TRBJ2-6; d_gene: NA; abundance: NA; v_gene: TRBV18; CDR3aa: CASSPGRVSGANVLTF; CDR3nt: TGTGCCAGCTCACCTGGACGGGTCTCTGGGGCCAACGTCCTGACTTTC